One and the same sample provided the 19 T cell receptor beta chains below, sequenced in a study of human T cells and chemical hapten exposure. Time point given: pre-sensitization, week 0. Treatment here: therapeutic diphenylcyclopropenone sensitization with weekly scalp DPC. One entry per CDR3 protein, called by TCRdb with MiXCR from the RACE reads. Among approximately 90,000 distinct CDR3 sequences listed, about 8.5% were seen once. The starting material was whole blood, obtained in connection with sensitization to the hapten diphenylcyclopropenone (DPC). Source of these receptors: a man aged 40-49 years with alopecia areata. Some clones in this sample may be carry-over from other donors' samples.

This clonotype came up many times. The chain joins TRBV7-2 to TRBJ2-3; D is tentatively TRBD1 or TRBD2 (5 bases each). This CDR3 comprises 13 residues. V gave up 9 bases and J gave up 4 bases, with 14 bases separating them. Germline V gene lookup returns CDR1 SGHTA and CDR2 FQGNSA. CDR3 DNA: TGTGCCAGTGGGACGGGAATCGCAGATACGCAGTATTTT. Protein product: CASGTGIADTQYF.

The rearrangement uses TRBV10-3 and TRBJ1-4; 9 nucleotides agree with TRBD1. The V gene end was trimmed by 3 bases and the J gene end by 7 bases; junction bases not matched to a gene: 6. CDR3 size: 15 residues. Germline V gene lookup returns CDR1 ENHRY and CDR2 SYGVKD. The CDR3: CAISDGGQGGEKLFF. The DNA for the CDR3 is TGTGCCATCAGTGACGGGGGACAGGGAGGTGAAAAACTGTTTTTT.

The gene calls are TRBV6-5 and TRBJ2-1; 9 bases match TRBD2. Germline V CDR1 and CDR2: MNHEY, SVGAGI. CDR3 length: 15 amino acids. The ends lost 5 bases at V and 3 bases at J; junction bases unmatched: 5. The CDR3 DNA is TGTGCCAGCAGTGGGGTAGCGGGGGTCTACAATGAGCAGTTCTTC. Its translation is CASSGVAGVYNEQFF.

This clonotype was counted a few times. The chain uses TRBV19 and TRBJ2-3; D not certain. Trimming removed 4 bases at V and 6 bases at J, with 5 bases between. The CDR3 contains 11 residues. Germline V gives CDR1 LNHDA, CDR2 SQIVND (reference sequence). The CDR3 here is CASSTRDTQYF. CDR3 bases: TGTGCCAGTAGTACCCGTGATACGCAGTATTTT.

V is TRBV5-6 and J is TRBJ2-3; D ambiguous. Trimming took off 5 bases at V and 6 bases at J, with 16 bases between the two ends. The CDR3 contains 14 residues. The germline V gene encodes CDR1 SGHDT and CDR2 YYEEEE. The CDR3 DNA reads TGTGCCAGCAGTCATTCCGGGCGTCCGGATACGCAGTATTTT. Protein: CASSHSGRPDTQYF.

This clonotype came up a few times. V and J are TRBV6-5 and TRBJ2-1, with a tentative D call TRBD2 (6 bases). V dropped 3 bases and J dropped 2 bases, with 14 bases sitting between them. This CDR3 comprises 16 residues. Germline-derived CDR1 and CDR2 are MNHEY and SVGAGI. DNA of the CDR3: TGTGCCAGCAGTTATCTAGCGCGAGGTACCTACAATGAGCAGTTCTTC. This encodes CASSYLARGTYNEQFF.

Regarding this clonotype: Sequence at one end of the junction differs from germline and may be a read error. This rearrangement joins TRBV5-6 to TRBJ2-6; possibly TRBD1 for D (6 bases). The CDR3 is 13 amino acids. Germline V gene sequence: CDR1 SGHDT, CDR2 YYEEEE. For the CDR3, the DNA is TGTGCCAGCAGCTTGACAGGGCAATTGTTTGTGTCTTTC. Its translation is CASSLTGQLFVSF.

This clonotype was found many times. The chain uses TRBV27 and TRBJ2-7; unclear D gene. V dropped 3 bases and J dropped 2 bases, with 8 bases sitting between them. The CDR3 covers 13 residues. The germline CDR1 and CDR2 sequences are MNHEY and SMNVEV (reference sequence). CDR3 sequence: CASSLGSTYEQYF. In nucleotides, the CDR3 is TGTGCCAGCAGTTTGGGCAGTACCTACGAGCAGTACTTC.

The chain uses TRBV18 and TRBJ1-2; D not certain. From germline, CDR1 is KGHSH and CDR2 LQKENI. There are 14 residues in the CDR3. Trimming pared 6 bases from V and 4 bases from J, leaving 15 bases between. CDR3 in amino acids: CASSPGQEVYGYTF. The CDR3 nucleotides are TGTGCCAGCTCCCCTGGGCAGGAAGTCTATGGCTACACCTTC.

The gene calls are TRBV7-2 and TRBJ2-7; the match to TRBD2 covers 11 bases. The germline V gene has CDR1 SGHTA and CDR2 FQGNSA. The CDR3 runs 16 residues. Trimming at V came to 4 bases and at J to 3 bases, leaving 8 bases not matched to a gene. CDR3 nucleotides: TGTGCCAGCAGCTCCCGAACTAGCGGGAGTTTCTACGAGCAGTACTTC. Protein sequence: CASSSRTSGSFYEQYF.

This clonotype was counted only a few times. The J gene is TRBJ2-7, the V gene TRBV7-6; D gene unclear. Germline CDR1 SGHVS, CDR2 FNYEAQ. V dropped 5 bases and J dropped 9 bases, with 17 bases sitting between them. CDR3 length: 13 residues. The CDR3 bases are TGTGCCAGCAGCACCTTAGGAGTCCTTGGGCAGTACGTC. Translating gives CASSTLGVLGQYV.

This clonotype was recorded a few times. This sequence joins TRBV7-2 and TRBJ2-1; 9 bases align to TRBD2. The CDR3 extends over 15 amino acids. J was trimmed by 3 bases and V by 5 bases; bases with no gene match: 5. CDR1 and CDR2 from the germline V gene are SGHTA and FQGNSA. The CDR3 is CASSETSGLYNEQFF. In nucleotides, the CDR3 is TGTGCCAGCAGCGAGACTAGCGGACTCTACAATGAGCAGTTCTTC.

This clonotype was recorded a few times. This chain uses TRBV29-1 with TRBJ2-4; the D gene could be TRBD1 or TRBD2 (6 bases each). The CDR3 has 11 residues. Germline V gene lookup returns CDR1 SQVTM and CDR2 ANQGSEA. V was cut by 7 bases and J by 11 bases, with 15 bases left in between. This CDR3 is CSGKRGTLQYF. CDR3 nucleotides: TGCAGCGGTAAACGCGGGACACTTCAGTACTTC. The full variable domain, its missing parts supplied by reference TRBV29-1 and TRBJ2-4, is SAVISQKPSRDICQRGTSLTIQCQVDSQVTMMFWYRQQPGQSLTLIATANQGSEATYESGFVIDKFPISRPNLTFSTLTVSNMSPEDSSIYLCSGKRGTLQYFGAGTRLSVL.

The sample holds a few counts of this clonotype. The chain carries TRBV10-3 and TRBJ2-1; D might be TRBD2 (5 bases). V was trimmed by 0 bases and J by 2 bases, leaving 17 bases between them. CDR3 length: 18 residues. Looked up from germline, CDR1 is ENHRY and CDR2 is SYGVKD. The CDR3 coding sequence is TGTGCCATCAGTGAGTCGATCGGCCTAGCTGGTGCCTACAATGAGCAGTTCTTC. This encodes CAISESIGLAGAYNEQFF.

V is TRBV29-1 and J is TRBJ2-1; possibly TRBD1 or TRBD2 for D (5 bases each). V lost 3 bases to trimming and J lost 2 bases, with 20 bases between them. This CDR3 spans 17 amino acids. Germline V gene lookup returns CDR1 SQVTM and CDR2 ANQGSEA. The CDR3 DNA sequence: TGCAGCGTTGATACGGGGCGTTTTGGGGTGACCTACAATGAGCAGTTCTTC. Its protein product is CSVDTGRFGVTYNEQFF.

The genes are TRBV27 and TRBJ2-2, with TRBD2 identical over 11 bases. From germline, CDR1 is MNHEY and CDR2 SMNVEV (reference sequence). The V gene end was trimmed by 4 bases and the J gene end by 7 bases; junction bases not matched to a gene: 8. The CDR3 consists of 16 residues. The CDR3 region has the DNA TGTGCCAGCAGTTCGGGTAGCGGGAGGGCCTTCGGGGAGCTGTTTTTT. Translated: CASSSGSGRAFGELFF.

A few counts support this clonotype. The chain is built from TRBV10-3 and TRBJ2-7; no clear D. Germline CDR1 and CDR2: ENHRY and SYGVKD. V was shortened by 3 bases and J by 4 bases, with 4 bases between the two germline ends. CDR3 length equals 11 residues. The DNA of the CDR3 is TGTGCCATCAGTGAAAAGTACGAGCAGTACTTC. Translation gives CAISEKYEQYF.

This clonotype has a count of ten or more. The chain employs TRBV6-2 or TRBV6-3 and TRBJ1-5; tentative D call: TRBD1 (6 bases). V lost 4 bases and J lost 5, with 12 bases in between. The CDR3 runs 14 residues. Germline V CDR1 and CDR2: MNHEY, SVGEGT. The CDR3 here is CASSSQGTDQPQHF. The DNA for the CDR3 is TGTGCCAGCAGTTCACAGGGAACTGATCAGCCCCAGCATTTT.

This chain uses TRBV20-1 with TRBJ2-1, with 7 bases aligning to TRBD2. Per germline, CDR1 DFQATT and CDR2 SNEGSKA (reference sequence). CDR3 length: 14 amino acids. The V gene end was trimmed by 4 bases and the J gene end by 7 bases; junction bases not matched to a gene: 10. This CDR3 is CSANKGGPSNEQFF. DNA of the CDR3: TGCAGTGCTAACAAGGGAGGGCCATCAAATGAGCAGTTCTTC.